This T cell receptor (beta chain) is drawn from a study of blood T cell repertoires in COVID-19. Study overall: Specimens from acute and convalescent COVID-19 originated in the United States, Italy and Spain.

Germline-derived CDR1 and CDR2 are SGHDT and YYEEEE. The CDR3 is made up of 14 amino acids. V shed 4 bases, J shed 5 bases, and the junction held 8 bases outside the gene matches. How the authors handled the data: Estimates of nucleated cell counts were drawn from the amplification of reference gene primers. Repertoires were generated with immunoSEQ multiplex PCR, while TCRdb's copy carries only in-frame clones and drops some. That table supplies the V and J calls and clone size; D and trimming were determined from the DNA. The sample has 170,000 or so clones, roughly 90% seen once. Specimen: PBMCs or T cells enriched from blood (not recorded which). This rearrangement joins TRBV5-6 to TRBJ1-2, with TRBD1 matching over 7 bases. The sequence derives from a woman in her fifties or sixties who had recovered from COVID-19. The CDR3 DNA sequence: TGTGCCAGCAGCCTTACAGGGGAACAGTATGGCTACACCTTC. This codes for CASSLTGEQYGYTF.